This T cell receptor beta chain was identified during a study of preoperative IRX-2 immunotherapy in early breast cancer (dated by TCRdb to about 2019). Remarks on this clone: No antigen is known for it. The sample holds no much larger clone one base away, and base qualities are not on file.

The treatment or condition label here, explained by the study, means: preoperative locoregional IRX-2 cytokine immunotherapy. The samples were obtained from a phase Ib study in which preoperative, locoregional IRX-2 cytokine immunotherapy intended to prime immune responses was tested. The donors were early-stage breast cancer patients who were given IRX-2 prior to surgery. Library creation used the immunoSEQ multiplex PCR assay. TCRdb carries this immuneACCESS record with in-frame sequences only. Its versions omit some clonotypes, under half of them owing to an unresolved V gene in the studies checked, with the rest unexplained. The sample yields over 20,000 clones; 75% to 90% were counted once. In total, the top ten clones hold 1% to 1.5% of the sample. The sequence came from a human donor with breast cancer. Source: lymph node tissue, taken after IRX-2 immunotherapy.

The nucleotide sequence reads as follows: TGTGCCAGCAGAGAGCCGGGACAGAATTCACCCCTCCACTTT. Its coded protein is CASREPGQNSPLHF. The chain employs TRBV28 and TRBJ1-6; 7 bases in the junction line up with TRBD1. Including cysteine and phenylalanine, the CDR3 has 14 amino acids. Just CDR3 DNA is preserved here, 42 bases in frame from base 1. V and J are trimmed by 6 bases and 7 bases, and the gene matches miss 6 bases of the junction. Taken from the germline V gene, the CDR1 and CDR2 loops are MDHEN and SYDVKM.